Presented here are 3 T cell receptor beta chains from one specimen sequenced in a study of identifying expanded T cells in peripheral blood. Profiling relied on immunoSEQ multiplex PCR, and the TCRdb table lists in-frame clones only, not all of them. The data contain 100,000 to 150,000 clones, approximately 80% of them singletons. Sequenced material: blood. All receptors come from a person aged 18 to 70 in good health.

This chain links TRBV4-3 with TRBJ1-2, with TRBD1 as a possible D gene (5 bases). This CDR3 comprises 12 residues. The germline CDR1 and CDR2 sequences are LGHNA and YSLEER. Trimming cost V 4 bases and J 7 bases, with 10 bases left between them. CDR3 coding DNA: TGCGCCAGCAGCCGCGGGGGTCCTGGCTACACCTTC. Protein product: CASSRGGPGYTF.

In DNA form, the CDR3 reads TGTGCCAGCAGCTTCATCGTAGGGGATACGCAGTATTTT. Encoded protein: CASSFIVGDTQYF. This rearrangement joins TRBV11-1 to TRBJ2-3, with no clear D. This CDR3 has 13 residues. Germline V gene data show CDR1 as SGHAT and CDR2 as FQDESV (reference sequence). V lost 3 bases to trimming and J lost 6 bases, with 10 bases between them. Variable domain in full (rest from reference TRBV11-1 and TRBJ2-3): EAEVAQSPRYKITEKSQAVAFWCDPISGHATLYWYRQILGQGPELLVQFQDESVVDDSQLPKDRFSAERLKGVDSTLKIQPAELGDSAMYLCASSFIVGDTQYFGPGTRLTVL.

This chain joins TRBV5-6 and TRBJ2-2; TRBD1 aligns across 10 bases. Germline CDR1 SGHDT, CDR2 YYEEEE. There are 15 residues in the CDR3. Trimming removed 3 bases from V and 5 bases from J; junction bases left unmatched: 4. The CDR3 region has the DNA TGTGCCAGCAGCTGGGGGGACAGGGGAACCGGGGAGCTGTTTTTT. Translation gives CASSWGDRGTGELFF.